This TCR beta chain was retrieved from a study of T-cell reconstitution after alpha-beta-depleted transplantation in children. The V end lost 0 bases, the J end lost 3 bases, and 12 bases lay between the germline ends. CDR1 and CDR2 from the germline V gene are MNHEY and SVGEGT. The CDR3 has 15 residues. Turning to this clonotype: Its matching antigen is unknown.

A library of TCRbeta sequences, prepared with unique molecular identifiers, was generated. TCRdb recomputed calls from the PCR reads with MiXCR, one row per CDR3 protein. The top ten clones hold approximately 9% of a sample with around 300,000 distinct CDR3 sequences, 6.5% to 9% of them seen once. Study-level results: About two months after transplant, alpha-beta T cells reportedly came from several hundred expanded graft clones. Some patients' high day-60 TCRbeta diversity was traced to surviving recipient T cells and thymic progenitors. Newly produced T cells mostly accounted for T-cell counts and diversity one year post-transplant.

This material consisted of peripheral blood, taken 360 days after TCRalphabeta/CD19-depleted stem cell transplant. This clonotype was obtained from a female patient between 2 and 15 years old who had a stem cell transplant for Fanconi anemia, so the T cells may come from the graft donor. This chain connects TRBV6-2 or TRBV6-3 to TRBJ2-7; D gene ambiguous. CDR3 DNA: TGTGCCAGCAGTTACTCAGGAATACAGATCTACGAGCAGTACTTC. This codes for CASSYSGIQIYEQYF.